This TCR beta chain was recovered during a study of metastatic and nonmetastatic thyroid tumors. With MiXCR, TCRdb reprocessed the PCR reads. Of about 13,000 clones listed, under 25% are singletons. This clone showed up many times. Thyroid surgery was performed in patients who had received no treatment beforehand. The trim removed 1 base at V and 5 bases at J, leaving 10 bases unmatched. The CDR3 is 16 residues long. Germline CDR1 reads SGHAT; CDR2 reads FQDESV (reference sequence). Sequences were obtained from blood. J is TRBJ2-7 and V is TRBV11-1, with TRBD1 matching 8 bases. The sequence was obtained from a male donor with papillary thyroid cancer or a benign thyroid nodule (not recorded which). Some clones in this sample may be carry-over from other donors' samples. CDR3 protein: CASSLDVGQGRNEQYF. The CDR3 coding sequence is TGTGCCAGCAGCTTAGATGTAGGACAGGGTCGCAACGAGCAGTACTTC.